The sequence of this T cell receptor (beta chain) was determined in a study of cytomegalovirus exposure and HLA in healthy donors. Nominally healthy donors provided the samples, though records likely missed some immune exposures. Study-level results: A later analysis found TCR association rates differed by HLA locus, highest for DRB1 and lowest for HLA-C.

With 60 Vbeta and 13 Jbeta primers, the PCR was carried out. TCRdb's table, derived via immunoSEQ multiplex PCR, lists solely in-frame clones and lacks some. The sample records approximately 150,000 clones, around 85% being singletons. Details on this clone: Its target is unknown.

Germline V CDR1 and CDR2: GTSNPN, SVGIG (reference sequence). Trimming took 0 bases from V and 6 from J, leaving 23 bases between them. CDR3 length: 17 residues. This chain joins TRBV30 and TRBJ1-2; D gene ambiguous. This sequence was found in a woman between 25 and 40 years old in good health and CMV-seronegative. The sequencing input was PBMCs. CDR3 loop: CAWSVKGSYTLGDGYTF. The CDR3, as DNA: TGTGCCTGGAGTGTAAAAGGCTCCTACACTCTAGGAGATGGCTACACCTTC.